One and the same sample provided the 27 T cell receptor beta chains below, sequenced in a study of spatial heterogeneity in lung cancer. TCRdb reanalysed the 5' RACE reads using MiXCR and keeps one entry per CDR3 protein. This sample carries about 48,000 distinct CDR3 sequences, approximately 5.7% of them seen once, and the ten largest clones take over 8.5%. The time point: sample taken at primary tumor resection. The sequenced material consisted of unsorted whole RNA from tumor, nontumor lung or frozen PBMC. The sequences come from PBMCs, collected at surgery. The origin of the receptors is a male donor with early-stage non-small cell lung cancer.

This clonotype was observed at least ten times. The chain couples TRBV11-2 to TRBJ2-1; 10 nucleotides line up with TRBD2. Germline V gene data show CDR1 as SGHAT and CDR2 as FQNNGV. The CDR3 loop spans 15 amino acids. The V segment lost 2 bases and the J segment 8 bases; nucleotides outside the gene matches: 6. The CDR3 spells CASSLTLAGEYEQFF. The CDR3 bases are TGTGCCAGCAGCTTAACGCTAGCGGGAGAGTATGAGCAGTTCTTC.

This clonotype was seen ten or more times. This rearrangement joins TRBV5-1 to TRBJ2-3; a weak D match, TRBD1 (6 bases). The length of the CDR3 is 13 residues. Trimming removed 5 bases at V and 2 bases at J, with 9 bases between. The V gene's germline CDR1 is SGHRS and CDR2 YFSETQ. The CDR3 spells CASRTGFTDTQYF. CDR3 sequence (DNA): TGCGCCAGCAGGACAGGTTTCACAGATACGCAGTATTTT.

The J gene is TRBJ2-7, the V gene TRBV5-1; 7 bases map to TRBD1. This CDR3 has 14 residues. Per the germline V gene, CDR1 is SGHRS and CDR2 is YFSETQ. The junction had 9 bases not matched to a gene; V was cut back by 4 bases and J by 5 bases. The CDR3 spells CASSPGTVQNEQYF. In nucleotides, the CDR3 is TGCGCCAGCAGCCCCGGGACAGTCCAGAACGAGCAGTACTTC.

The genes are TRBV18 and TRBJ2-4; 16 nucleotides align to TRBD2. This CDR3 contains 19 residues. The trim removed 2 bases at V and 1 base at J, leaving 5 bases unmatched. Germline CDR1 is KGHSH and CDR2 is LQKENI. The CDR3 loop is CASSPKGTSGRAAKNIQYF. For the CDR3, the DNA is TGTGCCAGCTCACCAAAAGGGACTAGCGGGAGGGCTGCCAAAAACATTCAGTACTTC.

This clonotype was seen at least ten times. The chain carries TRBV10-3 and TRBJ2-3; no clear D. Germline CDR1 is ENHRY and CDR2 is SYGVKD. The CDR3 covers 15 residues. The germline V and J ends were trimmed by 2 bases and 1 base, with 10 bases remaining between them. As DNA, the CDR3 is TGTGCCATCAGTGAGGATTTCCCGGGCACAGATACGCAGTATTTT. Encoded protein: CAISEDFPGTDTQYF.

The chain joins TRBV20-1 to TRBJ2-1; D is undetermined. CDR1 and CDR2 (germline): DFQATT, SNEGSKA (reference sequence). Trimming took 2 bases from V and 3 from J, leaving 2 bases between them. The CDR3 consists of 11 residues. In nucleotides, the CDR3 is TGCAGTGCTAGAAGCTACAATGAGCAGTTCTTC. It encodes CSARSYNEQFF.

In regard to this clonotype: A much larger clone lies one base from this, so it may be a read error. The V and J genes are TRBV12-3 or TRBV12-4 and TRBJ2-3; D unresolved. The CDR3 loop spans 11 amino acids. The V and J ends lost 7 bases and 5 bases respectively, with 7 bases between them. CDR3 loop: CASIPGDTQYF. CDR3 DNA sequence: TGTGCCAGCATCCCCGGAGATACGCAGTATTTT.

In its sample, this clonotype was seen many times. CDR3 in amino acids: CASSLDRGSYNEQFF. CDR3 coding DNA: TGTGCCAGCAGTTTAGACAGGGGAAGTTACAATGAGCAGTTCTTC. V gene TRBV12-3 or TRBV12-4 combines with J gene TRBJ2-1; 7 nucleotides line up with TRBD1. V was clipped by 1 base and J by 4 bases; unmatched bases: 4. This CDR3 comprises 15 residues.

This clonotype was observed many times. This rearrangement joins TRBV5-1 to TRBJ2-6; D is uncertain. The V end was cut by 0 bases, the J end by 3 bases, with 7 bases between. This CDR3 region has 15 residues. Germline loops: CDR1 SGHRS, CDR2 YFSETQ. CDR3 nucleotide sequence: TGCGCCAGCAGCTTGGAAGGAAGTGGGGCCAACGTCCTGACTTTC. Amino acid sequence: CASSLEGSGANVLTF.

This clonotype was seen repeatedly, ten times or more. This sequence joins TRBV7-2 and TRBJ2-3; the match to TRBD2 covers 9 bases. The germline V gene has CDR1 SGHTA and CDR2 FQGNSA. This CDR3 has 14 residues. The V and J ends lost 5 bases and 5 bases, in that order; junction bases with no gene match: 5. The CDR3 coding sequence is TGTGCCAGCAGCATAAGCGGGAGGTTAGATACGCAGTATTTT. Its protein is CASSISGRLDTQYF.

This clonotype was found many times. The rearrangement joins TRBV11-2 to TRBJ1-1; a weak D match, TRBD1 (6 bases). The CDR3 is 15 amino acids. Germline V gene sequence: CDR1 SGHAT, CDR2 FQNNGV. Trimming pared 5 bases from V and 5 bases from J, leaving 18 bases between. CDR3 nucleotide sequence: TGTGCCAGCAGCCTAACGGGGGGCCCTTGGACTGAAGCTTTCTTT. Its protein product is CASSLTGGPWTEAFF. Based on the CDR3 plus reference TRBV11-2 and TRBJ1-1, the full variable domain is EAGVAQSPRYKIIEKRQSVAFWCNPISGHATLYWYQQILGQGPKLLIQFQNNGVVDDSQLPKDRFSAERLKGVDSTLKIQPAKLEDSAVYLCASSLTGGPWTEAFFGQGTRLTVV.

There are many counts of this clonotype. This rearrangement joins TRBV29-1 to TRBJ2-3; the match to TRBD2 covers 9 bases. V shed 7 bases and J 13 bases; nucleotides not matched to a gene: 15. Germline CDR1 and CDR2: SQVTM and ANQGSEA. The CDR3 has 13 amino acids. CDR3 protein: CSAGAGGVVTEYF. CDR3 DNA: TGCAGCGCTGGAGCGGGAGGAGTTGTCACGGAGTATTTT.

This clonotype was counted many times. V and J are TRBV7-9 and TRBJ2-2; D might be TRBD2 (6 bases). This CDR3 contains 15 residues. Per the germline V gene, CDR1 is SEHNR and CDR2 is FQNEAQ (reference sequence). V dropped 4 bases and J dropped 4 bases, with 13 bases sitting between them. CDR3 coding DNA: TGTGCCAGCAGCTGGGGAGGCGCGGTCACCGGGGAGCTGTTTTTT. Protein product: CASSWGGAVTGELFF.

This clonotype was recorded many times. The CDR3 nucleotides read TGTGCCAGCAGCTTAGGAGGGAGGGATACGCAGTATTTT. Its translation is CASSLGGRDTQYF. The J gene is TRBJ2-3, the V gene TRBV7-2; D is possibly TRBD2 (6 bases). Germline values: CDR1 SGHTA, CDR2 FQGNSA. CDR3 size: 13 residues. V shed 1 base and J shed 6 bases, with 8 bases lying between them.

This clonotype has a count of ten or more. This rearrangement joins TRBV4-1 to TRBJ2-6; D unclear. Trimming pared 7 bases from V and 4 bases from J, leaving 11 bases between. This CDR3 has 14 amino acids. Per the germline V gene, CDR1 is MGHRA and CDR2 is YSYEKL. The CDR3 loop reads CASTPAAGANVLTF. CDR3 DNA sequence: TGCGCCAGCACCCCGGCAGCCGGGGCCAACGTCCTGACTTTC.

This clonotype was seen ten or more times. The chain carries TRBV6-1 and TRBJ2-1; D might be TRBD1 (5 bases). V dropped 8 bases and J dropped 1 base, with 24 bases sitting between them. The CDR3 length is 18 residues. CDR1 and CDR2 (germline): MNHNS, SASEGT. The CDR3 DNA sequence: TGTGCCAGCCCTGGACAATCGACGGGTTGGGGTTCCTACAATGAGCAGTTCTTC. It translates to CASPGQSTGWGSYNEQFF.

In its sample, this clonotype was seen many times. The chain carries TRBV15 and TRBJ1-4; maybe TRBD1 (5 bases). Germline V gene data show CDR1 as LNHNV and CDR2 as YYDKDF (reference sequence). The CDR3 totals 15 residues. The V end lost 5 bases, the J end lost 1 base, and 11 bases lay between the germline ends. CDR3 bases: TGTGCCACCAGCCCGGGGGGGGGAACTAATGAAAAACTGTTTTTT. This codes for CATSPGGGTNEKLFF.

This clonotype was seen many times. This rearrangement joins TRBV20-1 to TRBJ2-3; no clear D gene. With 3 bases removed from V and 0 bases from J, the gap between germline ends came to 7 bases. Germline-derived CDR1 and CDR2 are DFQATT and SNEGSKA (reference sequence). The CDR3 has 13 residues. CDR3 protein: CSASRFSTDTQYF. CDR3 nucleotides: TGCAGTGCTAGTCGGTTCAGCACAGATACGCAGTATTTT.

In its sample, this clonotype was seen many times. The V and J genes are TRBV9 and TRBJ2-5; D is unresolved. The CDR3 length is 13 residues. The germline V gene encodes CDR1 SGDLS and CDR2 YYNGEE. Trimming removed 2 bases from V and 0 bases from J, with 5 bases in between. CDR3 amino acids: CASSVANQETQYF. CDR3 in DNA: TGTGCCAGCAGCGTCGCTAACCAAGAGACCCAGTACTTC.

This clonotype was seen at least ten times. The V gene is TRBV20-1, the J gene TRBJ2-7; maybe TRBD1 (5 bases). With 6 bases removed from V and 3 bases from J, the gap between germline ends came to 18 bases. Germline V gives CDR1 DFQATT, CDR2 SNEGSKA (reference sequence). This CDR3 has 14 amino acids. The CDR3 region is CSAPYRPGDYEQYF. The CDR3 DNA is TGCAGTGCCCCATACAGGCCTGGAGACTACGAGCAGTACTTC.

This clonotype was recorded many times. The chain joins TRBV7-9 to TRBJ2-7; unclear D gene. The germline V gene encodes CDR1 SEHNR and CDR2 FQNEAQ (reference sequence). The CDR3 is 12 residues long. Deletions cut 8 bases from V and 5 bases from J, with 13 bases between. The CDR3 bases are TGTGCCAGCCCCGGACCCGGCCACGAGCAGTACTTC. The encoded protein is CASPGPGHEQYF. The entire variable domain, with the rest obtained from reference TRBV7-9 and TRBJ2-7, is as follows: DTGVSQNPRHKITKRGQNVTFRCDPISEHNRLYWYRQTLGQGPEFLTYFQNEAQLEKSRLLSDRFSAERPKGSFSTLEIQRTEQGDSAMYLCASPGPGHEQYFGPGTRLTVT.

The sample holds many counts of this clonotype. The rearrangement uses TRBV28 and TRBJ2-1, with D possibly being TRBD1 or TRBD2 (5 bases each). CDR3 length: 18 residues. CDR1 is MDHEN and CDR2 is SYDVKM in the germline V gene. Trimming removed 1 base from V and 5 bases from J, with 21 bases in between. The CDR3 DNA reads as TGTGCCAGCAGTTTATCGTCAGGGTTCGGGAACTTGGACAATGAGCAGTTCTTC. Translating it yields CASSLSSGFGNLDNEQFF.

The sample holds many counts of this clonotype. This chain links TRBV4-2 with TRBJ1-4; 7 bases are a match to TRBD1. The CDR3 covers 16 residues. CDR1 and CDR2 from the germline V gene are LGHNA and YNFKEQ. With V trimmed by 3 bases and J by 0 bases, 4 bases remained unmatched. The CDR3 sequence: CASSQGQLSTNEKLFF. The CDR3 DNA is TGTGCCAGCAGCCAGGGACAGCTCTCAACTAATGAAAAACTGTTTTTT.

The sample holds many counts of this clonotype. The chain carries TRBV20-1 and TRBJ2-3, with TRBD2 as a possible D gene (6 bases). This CDR3 spans 14 amino acids. CDR1 and CDR2 (germline): DFQATT, SNEGSKA (reference sequence). Trimming pared 6 bases from V and 4 bases from J, leaving 17 bases between. As DNA, the CDR3 is TGCAGTGCACCCCGGGACTCAGCAGCAGATACGCAGTATTTT. As protein: CSAPRDSAADTQYF.

This clonotype was observed many times. The rearrangement joins TRBV19 to TRBJ2-3, with TRBD1 identical over 8 bases. Germline lookup yields CDR1 LNHDA and CDR2 SQIVND (reference sequence). Losses at the gene ends were 9 bases for V and 4 bases for J; bases not matched to a gene: 6. CDR3 length: 13 amino acids. CDR3 loop: CASGRGPPDTQYF. As DNA, the CDR3 is TGTGCCAGCGGCAGGGGGCCCCCAGATACGCAGTATTTT.

This clonotype was recorded only once. This chain links TRBV30 with TRBJ1-5, with TRBD1 as a possible D gene (5 bases). The CDR3 has 13 residues. Germline lookup yields CDR1 GTSNPN and CDR2 SVGIG (reference sequence). Trimming stripped 3 bases from V and 9 bases from J, with 15 bases between. CDR3 protein: CAWRTAAGGPQHF. CDR3 bases: TGTGCCTGGAGGACAGCCGCGGGGGGGCCCCAGCATTTT. Using reference TRBV30 and TRBJ1-5 for the parts outside the CDR3, the full variable domain is SQTIHQWPATLVQPVGSPLSLECTVEGTSNPNLYWYRQAAGRGLQLLFYSVGIGQISSEVPQNLSASRPQDRQFILSSKKLLLSDSGFYLCAWRTAAGGPQHFGDGTRLSIL.

This clonotype was seen ten or more times. This rearrangement joins TRBV10-3 to TRBJ2-5; 11 bases fit TRBD1. The V and J ends lost 3 bases and 11 bases, in that order; junction bases with no gene match: 8. The CDR3 extends over 14 amino acids. Germline V gene data show CDR1 as ENHRY and CDR2 as SYGVKD. The CDR3: CAISEWTGGGPQYF. In DNA form, the CDR3 reads TGTGCCATCAGTGAATGGACAGGGGGCGGTCCTCAGTACTTC.